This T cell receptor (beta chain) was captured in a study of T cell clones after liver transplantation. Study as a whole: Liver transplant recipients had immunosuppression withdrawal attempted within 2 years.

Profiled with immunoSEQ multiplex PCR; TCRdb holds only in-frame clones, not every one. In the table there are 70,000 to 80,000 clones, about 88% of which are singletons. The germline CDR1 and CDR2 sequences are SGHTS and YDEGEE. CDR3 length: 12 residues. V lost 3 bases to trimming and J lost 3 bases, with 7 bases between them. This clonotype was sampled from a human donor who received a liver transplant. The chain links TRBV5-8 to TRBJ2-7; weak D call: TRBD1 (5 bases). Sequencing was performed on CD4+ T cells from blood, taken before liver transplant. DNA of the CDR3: TGTGCCAGCAGCTCGACAGTCTACGAGCAGTACTTC. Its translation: CASSSTVYEQYF.